A single count supports the clone carrying this T cell receptor (beta chain). The assay was immunoSEQ multiplex PCR, and TCRdb's table has in-frame clones only and misses some. In the table there are 80,000 to 95,000 clones, roughly 88% of which are singletons. This sample was included in a study of blood T cell repertoires in COVID-19. Turning to the study itself: T cells, B-cell-depleted T cells, or PBMCs provided the cDNA or gDNA that served as material.

This sequence was found in a human donor in a cohort sampled during active COVID-19. Sample: peripheral blood.

The CDR3 coding sequence is TGCGCCAGCAGCCAGAGGGGGCGCGTGAACACTGAAGCTTTCTTT. This translates into CASSQRGRVNTEAFF. V and J are TRBV4-1 and TRBJ1-1, with 7 bases matching TRBD1. This CDR3 region has 15 residues. Germline V lookup: CDR1 MGHRA, CDR2 YSYEKL. V trimming: 3 bases; J trimming: 0 bases; junction bases outside the gene matches: 4.